This TCR beta chain was captured in a study of early T cells in non-severe SARS-CoV-2 infection. Across the study: Sequencing of unsorted whole blood was done on bulk RNA, leaving chains unpaired. Study-wide results and caveats: The study's VDJdb matching favored anti-spike CD8 responses and missed private and CD4 specificities.

The TCR library protocol attached unique molecular identifiers to the individual cDNA molecules. From the 5' RACE reads, TCRdb called clonotypes with MiXCR, one entry per CDR3 protein. The sample holds tens of thousands of distinct CDR3 sequences; roughly 10% are singletons and the top ten take roughly a tenth. V lost 7 bases and J lost 4, with 13 bases in between. CDR1 MDHEN and CDR2 SYDVKM come from the germline V gene. The CDR3 sequence is 13 residues long. As regards this clonotype: Its matching antigen is unknown.

The TCR comes from an adult who was a healthcare worker with PCR-confirmed SARS-CoV-2 infection or an uninfected control (not recorded which). This chain uses TRBV28 with TRBJ1-1, with D perhaps TRBD1 (5 bases). Material for sequencing was whole blood. The CDR3 DNA reads TGTGCCAGCACGGCAGGGTATGGCACTGAAGCTTTCTTT. Translated: CASTAGYGTEAFF.